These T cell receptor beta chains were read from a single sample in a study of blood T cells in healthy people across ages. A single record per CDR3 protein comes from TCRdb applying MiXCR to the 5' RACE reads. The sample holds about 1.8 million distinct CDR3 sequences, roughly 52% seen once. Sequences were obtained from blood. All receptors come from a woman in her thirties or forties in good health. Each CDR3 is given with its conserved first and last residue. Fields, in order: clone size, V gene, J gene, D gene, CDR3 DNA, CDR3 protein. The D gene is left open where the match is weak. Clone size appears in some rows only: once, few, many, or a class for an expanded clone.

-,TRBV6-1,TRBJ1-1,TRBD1,TGTGCCAGCAGCCGTCCCGGGACAGGGACGGGGGACACTGAAGCTTTCTTT,CASSRPGTGTGDTEAFF
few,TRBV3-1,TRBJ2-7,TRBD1,TGTGCCAGCAGCCTTCACCGACCGGGACAGTCCTACGAGCAGTACTTC,CASSLHRPGQSYEQYF
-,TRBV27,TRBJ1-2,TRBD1,TGTGCCAGCAGTTTCAGGACAGGGTTTGGCCACACCTTC,CASSFRTGFGHTF
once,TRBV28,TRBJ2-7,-,TGTGCCAGCAGTACCCCGAATTTCCTCAGGAATCCTGGGTACGAGCAGTACTTC,CASSTPNFLRNPGYEQYF
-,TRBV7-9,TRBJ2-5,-,TGTGCCAGCAGCTTTTCGGGGGAGGCAGGAGAGACCCAGTACTTC,CASSFSGEAGETQYF
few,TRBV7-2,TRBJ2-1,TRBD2,TGTGCCAGCAGGGGGACTAGCGGGACCTACAATGAGCAGTTCTTC,CASRGTSGTYNEQFF
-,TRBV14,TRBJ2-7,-,TGTGCCAGCAGCCAAGGTGACAGTCCATACTACGAGCAGTACTTC,CASSQGDSPYYEQYF
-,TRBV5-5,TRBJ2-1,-,TGTGCCAGCAGCTTGGCGGGACAAGGGAAATATGAGCAGTTCTTC,CASSLAGQGKYEQFF
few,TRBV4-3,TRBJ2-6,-,TGCGCCAGCAGCCAGTCGAGGGCCAACGTCCTGACTTTC,CASSQSRANVLTF
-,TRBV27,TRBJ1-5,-,TGTGCCAGCAGTTTACGTCCGGCGCAATATAGCAATCAGCCCCAGCATTTT,CASSLRPAQYSNQPQHF
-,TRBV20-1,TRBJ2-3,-,TGCAGTGCTAACGGGGAACCCACATATACGCAGTATTTT,CSANGEPTYTQYF
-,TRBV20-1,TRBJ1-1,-,TGCAGTGGCCGTGCTGTTGGGCGCCAGAACACTGAAGCTTTCTTT,CSGRAVGRQNTEAFF